The sequence of this TCR beta chain was determined in a study of memory CD4+ T cells and cytomegalovirus serostatus (dated by TCRdb to about 2019). A note on the overall study: The cohort comprised around 35 healthy Belgian adults, 9 CMV seropositive and about 24 CMV seronegative. To replicate a published TCR-based CMV serostatus classifier, the researchers sequenced the CD4+ memory TCRbeta repertoires of a Belgian cohort whose cytomegalovirus serostatus was known.

To note about this clone: The clone's antigen remains unknown. An end of the junction differs from the germline gene, which may be a read error.

Single viable CD3+CD4+CD8-CD45RO+ cells were sorted as memory CD4+ T cells on a FACSAria II. CMV serostatus was determined with a Roche Elecsys assay detecting serum IgG against CMV pp150, pp28, p38 and p52. Following thawing, total CD4+ T cells were enriched through positive selection using CD4 magnetic microbeads. Samples originated from another study that specifically interrogated the CD4+ T cell memory repertoire. Following standard operating procedures, peripheral blood mononuclear cells were isolated and cryopreserved, while serum was kept at -80 degrees C. CD3-PerCP (BW264/56), CD4-APC (RPA-T4), CD45RO-PE (UCHT1) and CD8-Pacific Orange (3B5) antibodies were used for staining, and non-viable cells were excluded with Sytox blue. Study-wide conclusions, independent of this receptor: The results were interpreted as suggesting that the CMV-associated TCR signature is largely present in the CD4+ memory repertoire. Unlike the original study, which covered naive and memory CD4+ and CD8+ populations, the Belgian study sequenced only CD4+CD45RO+ memory cells. For CMV serostatus prediction, a median bootstrapped AUC of roughly 0.94 was reached with the original framework, and a median bootstrapped AUC of approximately 0.89 was reached with a US-trained random forest. On the Belgian cohort, the classifier based on the original framework reached a median bootstrapped AUC of nearly 0.97, with a 95% CI of 0.76-1.00. Among the 150 to 200 previously reported CMV-associated TCRbeta sequences, 67 showed up in the CD4+ memory repertoires, with each one found in between one and five individuals.

From its cysteine to its phenylalanine, the CDR3 spans 11 amino acids. Only the CDR3 DNA stays, 33 bases, in frame from base 1. CDR1 and CDR2 (SEHNR, FQNEAQ) derive from the germline V gene (reference sequence). The Quick-DNA Microprep Kit was used to extract genomic DNA from the sorted cells. Amplification of TCRbeta DNA was done with the immunoSEQ hsTCRbeta kit, following the protocol from the manufacturer. An Illumina MiSeq instrument was used to sequence the TCRbeta libraries. The paper's data handling went like this. Removing out-of-frame sequences left 2,204,828 distinct TCRbeta sequences, an average of around 67,000 per individual. Each individual was scored according to the count of approximately 170 previously reported CMV-associated TCRbeta sequences and the total productive distinct TCRbeta count. A beta-binomial model was reimplemented in Python, and scikit-learn random forests with default parameters were trained on US cohort data. Classifier performance on the Belgian cohort was summarized as median AUC with percentile confidence intervals calculated over 10,000 bootstrap iterations. As stored in TCRdb, this immuneACCESS dataset retains in-frame rearrangements with V and J assigned. A fraction of the clones does not appear; measured against another copy, unresolved V genes explain less than half of the discrepancy, and the remainder lacks a known reason. The V and J calls and the clone size are those of that table, but D and trimming were determined from the DNA. Counted in this sample were about 26,000 clones; 75% to 85% of them appeared once. The ten top clones hold 0.68% of the sample.

This TCR derives from an adult in good health and CMV-seronegative. Sequences were obtained from memory CD4+ T cells from blood. The chain is assembled from TRBV7-9 and TRBJ1-1, with no confident D gene call. CDR3 reads: CASSLGTGAFF. DNA sequence: TGTGCCAGCAGCTTAGGAACTGGAGCTTTCTTT.